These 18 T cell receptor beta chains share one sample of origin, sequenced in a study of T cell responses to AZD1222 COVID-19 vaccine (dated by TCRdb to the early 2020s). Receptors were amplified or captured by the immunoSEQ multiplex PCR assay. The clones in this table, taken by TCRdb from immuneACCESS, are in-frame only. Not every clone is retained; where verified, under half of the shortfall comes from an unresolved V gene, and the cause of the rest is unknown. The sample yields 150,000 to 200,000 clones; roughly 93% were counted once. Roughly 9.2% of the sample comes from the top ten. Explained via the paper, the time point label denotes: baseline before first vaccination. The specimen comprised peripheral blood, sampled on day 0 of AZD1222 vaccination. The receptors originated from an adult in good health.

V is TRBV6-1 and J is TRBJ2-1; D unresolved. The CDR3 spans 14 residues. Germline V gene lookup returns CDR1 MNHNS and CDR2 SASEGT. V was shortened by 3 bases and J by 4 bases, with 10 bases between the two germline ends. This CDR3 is CASSDRAGYNEQFF. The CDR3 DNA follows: TGTGCCAGCAGTGATAGGGCCGGATACAATGAGCAGTTCTTC.

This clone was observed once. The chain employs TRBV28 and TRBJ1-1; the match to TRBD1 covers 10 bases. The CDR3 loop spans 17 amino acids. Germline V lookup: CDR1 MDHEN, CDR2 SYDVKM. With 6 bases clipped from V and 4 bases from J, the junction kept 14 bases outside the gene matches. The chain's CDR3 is CASSLGGTGVRGTEAFF. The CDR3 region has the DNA TGTGCCAGCAGCCTAGGCGGGACAGGGGTTCGGGGCACTGAAGCTTTCTTT.

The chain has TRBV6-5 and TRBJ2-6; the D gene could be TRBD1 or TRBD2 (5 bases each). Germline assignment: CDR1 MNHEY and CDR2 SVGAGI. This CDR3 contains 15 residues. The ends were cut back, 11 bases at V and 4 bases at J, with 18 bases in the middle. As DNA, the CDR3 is TGTGCCTCCTATGGTCGGGGCTCCGGGGCCAACGTCCTGACTTTC. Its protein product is CASYGRGSGANVLTF.

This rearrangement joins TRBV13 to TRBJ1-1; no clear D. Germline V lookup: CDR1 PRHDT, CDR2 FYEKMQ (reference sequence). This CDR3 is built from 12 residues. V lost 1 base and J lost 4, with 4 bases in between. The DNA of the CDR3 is TGTGCCAGCAGCTTAGACGGCACTGAAGCTTTCTTT. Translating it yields CASSLDGTEAFF.

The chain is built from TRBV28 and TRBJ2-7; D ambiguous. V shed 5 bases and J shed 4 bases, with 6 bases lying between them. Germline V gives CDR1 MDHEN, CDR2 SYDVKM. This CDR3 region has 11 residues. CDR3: CASSPGYEQYF. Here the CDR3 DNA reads TGTGCCAGCAGTCCAGGTTACGAGCAGTACTTC.

CDR3 nucleotide sequence: TGTGCCAGCAGCCCCCGGGTCGGGGGGCCGAGGACAGATACGCAGTATTTT. It translates to CASSPRVGGPRTDTQYF. The V gene is TRBV7-8, the J gene TRBJ2-3, with D possibly matching TRBD2 (7 bases). The ends were cut back, 5 bases at V and 3 bases at J, with 21 bases in the middle. CDR3 length: 17 residues. Germline assignment: CDR1 SGHVS and CDR2 FQNEAQ.

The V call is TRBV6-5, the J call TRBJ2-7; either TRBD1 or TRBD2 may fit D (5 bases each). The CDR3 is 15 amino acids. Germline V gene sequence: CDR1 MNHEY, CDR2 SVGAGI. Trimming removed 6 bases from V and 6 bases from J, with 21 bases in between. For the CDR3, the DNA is TGTGCCAGCAGATCTACCGGGACCCCCGGGACCGAGCAGTACTTC. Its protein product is CASRSTGTPGTEQYF.

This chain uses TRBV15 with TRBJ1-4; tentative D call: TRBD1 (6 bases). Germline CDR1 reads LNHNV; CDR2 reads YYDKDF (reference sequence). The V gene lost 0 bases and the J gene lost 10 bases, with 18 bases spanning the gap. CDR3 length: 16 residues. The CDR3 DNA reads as TGTGCCACCAGCAGAGACCGGGACACCGCCTTGCGAAAACTGTTTTTT. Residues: CATSRDRDTALRKLFF.

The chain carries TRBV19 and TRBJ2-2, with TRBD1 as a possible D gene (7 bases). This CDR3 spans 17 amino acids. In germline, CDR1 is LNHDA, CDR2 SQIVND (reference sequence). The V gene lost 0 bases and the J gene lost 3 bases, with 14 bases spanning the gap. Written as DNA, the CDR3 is TGTGCCAGTAGTATAGATGGGGCGGGACAGTACACCGGGGAGCTGTTTTTT. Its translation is CASSIDGAGQYTGELFF. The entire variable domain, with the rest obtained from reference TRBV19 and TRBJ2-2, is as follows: DGGITQSPKYLFRKEGQNVTLSCEQNLNHDAMYWYRQDPGQGLRLIYYSQIVNDFQKGDIAEGYSVSREKKESFPLTVTSAQKNPTAFYLCASSIDGAGQYTGELFFGEGSRLTVL.

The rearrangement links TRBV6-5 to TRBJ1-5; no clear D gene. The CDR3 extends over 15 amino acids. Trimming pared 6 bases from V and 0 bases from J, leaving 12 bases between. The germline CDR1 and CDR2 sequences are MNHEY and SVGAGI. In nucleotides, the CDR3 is TGTGCCAGCAGCTCGAGGCGGATTAGCAATCAGCCCCAGCATTTT. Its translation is CASSSRRISNQPQHF.

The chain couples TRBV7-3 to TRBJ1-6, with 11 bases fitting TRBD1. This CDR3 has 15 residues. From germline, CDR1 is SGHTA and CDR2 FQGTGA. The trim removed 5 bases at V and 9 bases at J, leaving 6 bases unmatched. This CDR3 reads CASSTTGTGGSPLHF. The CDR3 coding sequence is TGTGCCAGCAGCACGACCGGGACAGGGGGTTCACCCCTCCACTTT.

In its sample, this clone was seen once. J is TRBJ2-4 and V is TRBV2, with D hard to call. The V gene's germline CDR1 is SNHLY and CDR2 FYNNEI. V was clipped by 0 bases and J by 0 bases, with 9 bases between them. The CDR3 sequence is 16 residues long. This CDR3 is CASSEAQLLAKNIQYF. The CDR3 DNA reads TGTGCCAGCAGTGAAGCGCAGTTATTAGCCAAAAACATTCAGTACTTC.

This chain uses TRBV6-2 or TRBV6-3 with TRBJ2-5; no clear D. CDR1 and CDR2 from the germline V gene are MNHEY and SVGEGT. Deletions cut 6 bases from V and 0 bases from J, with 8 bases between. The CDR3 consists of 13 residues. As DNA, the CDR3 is TGTGCCAGCAGCGGCCAGTACCAAGAGACCCAGTACTTC. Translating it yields CASSGQYQETQYF.

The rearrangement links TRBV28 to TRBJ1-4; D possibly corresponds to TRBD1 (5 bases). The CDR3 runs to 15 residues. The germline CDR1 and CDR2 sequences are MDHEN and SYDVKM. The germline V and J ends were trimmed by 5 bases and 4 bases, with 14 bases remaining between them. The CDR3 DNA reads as TGTGCCAGCAGTCCCTCGGGGCAGGATAATGAAAAACTGTTTTTT. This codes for CASSPSGQDNEKLFF.

In DNA, the CDR3 is TGTGCCAGCTCCCCGGGGGGCTCGGGCACTGAAGCTTTCTTT. Encoded protein: CASSPGGSGTEAFF. V usage is TRBV18 and J usage is TRBJ1-1, with D possibly TRBD1 on 6 matching bases. With 6 bases removed from V and 4 bases from J, the gap between germline ends came to 15 bases. This CDR3 contains 14 residues. Germline assignment: CDR1 KGHSH and CDR2 LQKENI.

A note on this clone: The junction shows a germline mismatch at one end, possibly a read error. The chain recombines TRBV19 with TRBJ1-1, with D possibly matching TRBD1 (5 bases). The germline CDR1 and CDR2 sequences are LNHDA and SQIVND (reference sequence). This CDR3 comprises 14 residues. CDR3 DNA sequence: TGTGCCAGTAGGATAGGGTCCGGGGGCACTGAAGCTTTCTTT. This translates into CASRIGSGGTEAFF.

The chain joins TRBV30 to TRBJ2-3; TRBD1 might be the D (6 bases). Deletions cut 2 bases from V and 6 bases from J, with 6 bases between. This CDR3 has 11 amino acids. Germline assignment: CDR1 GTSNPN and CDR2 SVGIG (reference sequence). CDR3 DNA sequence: TGTGCCTGGAGTCAGGGGGATACGCAGTATTTT. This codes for CAWSQGDTQYF.

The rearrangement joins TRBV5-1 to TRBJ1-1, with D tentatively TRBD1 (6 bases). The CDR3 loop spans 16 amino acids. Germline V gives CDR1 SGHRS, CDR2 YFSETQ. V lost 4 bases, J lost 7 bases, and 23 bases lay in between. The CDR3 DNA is TGCGCCAGCAGCCCTTCTGGACAGTCCGGAGGGAGTGAAGCTTTCTTT. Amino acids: CASSPSGQSGGSEAFF.